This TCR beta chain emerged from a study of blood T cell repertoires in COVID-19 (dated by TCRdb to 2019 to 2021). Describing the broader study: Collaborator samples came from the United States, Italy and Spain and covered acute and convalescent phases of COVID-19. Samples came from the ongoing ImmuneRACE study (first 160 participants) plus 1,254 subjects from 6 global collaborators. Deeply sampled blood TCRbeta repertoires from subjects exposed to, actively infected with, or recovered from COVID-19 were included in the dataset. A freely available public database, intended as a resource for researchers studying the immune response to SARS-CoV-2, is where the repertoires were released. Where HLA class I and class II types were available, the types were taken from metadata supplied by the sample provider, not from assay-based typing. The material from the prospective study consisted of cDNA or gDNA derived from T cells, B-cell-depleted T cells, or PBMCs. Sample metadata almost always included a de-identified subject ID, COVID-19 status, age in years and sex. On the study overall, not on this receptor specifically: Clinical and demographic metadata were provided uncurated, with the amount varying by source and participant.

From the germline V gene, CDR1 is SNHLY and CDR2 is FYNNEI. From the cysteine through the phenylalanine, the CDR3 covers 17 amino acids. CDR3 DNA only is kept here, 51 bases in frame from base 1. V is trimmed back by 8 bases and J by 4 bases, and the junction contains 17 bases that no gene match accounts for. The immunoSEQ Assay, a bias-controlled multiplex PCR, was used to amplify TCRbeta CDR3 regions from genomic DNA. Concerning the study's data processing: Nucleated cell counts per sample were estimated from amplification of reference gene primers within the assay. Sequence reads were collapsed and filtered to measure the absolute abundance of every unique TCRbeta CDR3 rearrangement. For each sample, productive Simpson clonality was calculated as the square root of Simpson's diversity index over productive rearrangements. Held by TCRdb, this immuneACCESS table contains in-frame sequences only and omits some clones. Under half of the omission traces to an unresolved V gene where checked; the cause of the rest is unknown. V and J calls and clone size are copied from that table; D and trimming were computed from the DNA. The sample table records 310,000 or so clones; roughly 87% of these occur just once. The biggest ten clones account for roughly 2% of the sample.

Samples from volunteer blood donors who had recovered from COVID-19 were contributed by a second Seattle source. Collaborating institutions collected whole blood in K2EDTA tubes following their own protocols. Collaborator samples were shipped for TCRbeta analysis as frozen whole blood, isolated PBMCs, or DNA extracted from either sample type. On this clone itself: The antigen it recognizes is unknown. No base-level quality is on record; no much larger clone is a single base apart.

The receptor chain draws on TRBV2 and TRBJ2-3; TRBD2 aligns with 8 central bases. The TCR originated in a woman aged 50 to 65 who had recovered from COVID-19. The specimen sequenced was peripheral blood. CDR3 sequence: CASVTQRGRGQADTQYF. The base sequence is TGTGCCAGCGTAACCCAGCGGGGGCGGGGTCAAGCAGATACGCAGTATTTT.